This note documents a single T cell receptor (beta chain) sequence. The record originates from a study of cytomegalovirus exposure and HLA in healthy donors. The germline gives CDR1 MNHEY, CDR2 SMNVEV (reference sequence). This CDR3 spans 14 amino acids. V was shortened by 2 bases and J by 2 bases, with 10 bases between the two germline ends. The PCR ran on 60 Vbeta and 13 Jbeta primers. Repertoires were generated with immunoSEQ multiplex PCR, while TCRdb's copy carries only in-frame clones and drops some. The sample table includes roughly 42,000 clones. The TCR originated in a man aged 30 to 39 in good health and CMV-seronegative. Material for sequencing was PBMCs. This rearrangement joins TRBV27 to TRBJ2-7, with D perhaps TRBD1 (7 bases). The CDR3 protein is CASSLQGEAYEQYF. The CDR3 nucleotides are TGTGCCAGCAGTTTACAGGGGGAGGCCTACGAGCAGTACTTC.